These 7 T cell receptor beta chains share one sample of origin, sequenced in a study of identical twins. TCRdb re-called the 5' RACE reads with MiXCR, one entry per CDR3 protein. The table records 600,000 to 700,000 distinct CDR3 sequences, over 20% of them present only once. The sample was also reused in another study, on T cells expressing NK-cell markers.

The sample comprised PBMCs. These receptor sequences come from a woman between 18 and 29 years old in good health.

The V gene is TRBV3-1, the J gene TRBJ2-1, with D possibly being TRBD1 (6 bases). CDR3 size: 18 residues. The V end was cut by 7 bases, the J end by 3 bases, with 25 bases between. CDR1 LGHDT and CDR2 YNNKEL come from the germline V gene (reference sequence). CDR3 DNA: TGTGCCAGCATAGTCCTGGACCCAGGGGATTTCTACTACAATGAGCAGTTCTTC. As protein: CASIVLDPGDFYYNEQFF.

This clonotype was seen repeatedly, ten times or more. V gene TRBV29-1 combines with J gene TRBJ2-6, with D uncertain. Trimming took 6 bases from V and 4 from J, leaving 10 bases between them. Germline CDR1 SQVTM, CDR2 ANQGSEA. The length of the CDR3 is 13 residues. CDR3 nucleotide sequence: TGCAGCGTAACGACGTGGGGGGCCAACGTCCTGACTTTC. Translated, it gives CSVTTWGANVLTF.

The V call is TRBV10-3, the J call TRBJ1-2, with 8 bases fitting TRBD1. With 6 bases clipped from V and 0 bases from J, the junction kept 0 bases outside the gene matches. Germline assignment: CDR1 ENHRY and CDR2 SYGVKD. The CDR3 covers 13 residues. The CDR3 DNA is TGTGCCATCAGGGGACAGGCTAACTATGGCTACACCTTC. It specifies CAIRGQANYGYTF.

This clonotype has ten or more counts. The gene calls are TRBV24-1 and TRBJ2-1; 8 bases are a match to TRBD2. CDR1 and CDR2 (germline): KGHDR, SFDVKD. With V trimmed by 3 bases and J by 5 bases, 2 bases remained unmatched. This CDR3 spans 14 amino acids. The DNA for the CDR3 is TGTGCCACCAGTGATAGCGGGGGTAACAATGAGCAGTTCTTC. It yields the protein CATSDSGGNNEQFF.

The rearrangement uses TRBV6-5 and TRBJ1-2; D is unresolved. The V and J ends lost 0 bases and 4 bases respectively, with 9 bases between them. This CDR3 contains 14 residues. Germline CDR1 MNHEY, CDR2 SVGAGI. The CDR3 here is CASSYSSVFYGYTF. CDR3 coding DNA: TGTGCCAGCAGTTACTCTTCAGTTTTCTATGGCTACACCTTC.

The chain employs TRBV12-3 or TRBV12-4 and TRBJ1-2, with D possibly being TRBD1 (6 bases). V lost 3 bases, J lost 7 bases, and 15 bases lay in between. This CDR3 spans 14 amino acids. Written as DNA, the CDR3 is TGTGCCAGCAGTTTGGAGGGCAGGGGTCTTGGCTACACCTTC. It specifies CASSLEGRGLGYTF.

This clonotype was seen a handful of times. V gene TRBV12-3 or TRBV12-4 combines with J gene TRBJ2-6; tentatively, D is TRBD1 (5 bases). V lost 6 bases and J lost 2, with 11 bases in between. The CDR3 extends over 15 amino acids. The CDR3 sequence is CASSPTGTGANVLTF. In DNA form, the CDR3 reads TGTGCCAGCAGCCCAACAGGTACTGGGGCCAACGTCCTGACTTTC.